The 28 T cell receptor beta chains below come from one sample, sequenced in a study of early T cells in non-severe SARS-CoV-2 infection. Each CDR3 protein is one row after TCRdb ran MiXCR on the 5' RACE reads. Among around 44,000 distinct CDR3 sequences listed, about 6% were seen once. The sequences come from whole blood, collected at baseline. The receptors stem from an adult who was a healthcare worker with PCR-confirmed SARS-CoV-2 infection or an uninfected control (not recorded which).

This clonotype was counted at least ten times. The J gene is TRBJ2-1, the V gene TRBV5-5; D possibly corresponds to TRBD1 (6 bases). Looked up from germline, CDR1 is SGHKS and CDR2 is YYEKEE (reference sequence). Trimming removed 4 bases from V and 4 bases from J, with 15 bases in between. The length of the CDR3 is 15 residues. For the CDR3, the DNA is TGTGCCAGCAGCCCCCTTGGGACAACGTACAATGAGCAGTTCTTC. It yields the protein CASSPLGTTYNEQFF.

J is TRBJ1-1 and V is TRBV12-3 or TRBV12-4, with TRBD1 as a possible D gene (5 bases). The CDR3 totals 12 residues. V dropped 1 base and J dropped 10 bases, with 10 bases sitting between them. CDR3 coding DNA: TGTGCCAGCAGTTTAGACCCGGGGGGAGCTTTCTTT. The encoded protein is CASSLDPGGAFF.

Ten or more counts support this clonotype. The chain joins TRBV15 to TRBJ2-7; D not certain. CDR3 length: 15 amino acids. From germline, CDR1 is LNHNV and CDR2 YYDKDF (reference sequence). V was shortened by 8 bases and J by 7 bases, with 24 bases between the two germline ends. In nucleotides, the CDR3 is TGTGCCACCCCTGGCAAAGGGATCCCTACTGGGGAGCAGTACTTC. Translation gives CATPGKGIPTGEQYF.

This clonotype has only a few counts. The chain carries TRBV15 and TRBJ2-3; unclear D gene. V lost 0 bases and J 5 bases, leaving 6 bases between the germline ends. In germline, CDR1 is LNHNV, CDR2 YYDKDF (reference sequence). CDR3 length: 13 amino acids. CDR3 protein: CATSRDVQDTQYF. CDR3 bases: TGTGCCACCAGCAGAGATGTCCAAGATACGCAGTATTTT.

V usage is TRBV6-6 and J usage is TRBJ1-5, with a tentative D call TRBD1 (5 bases). V was pared by 6 bases and J by 0 bases, with 18 bases between. Per the germline V gene, CDR1 is MNHNY and CDR2 is SVGAGI (reference sequence). This CDR3 comprises 17 residues. The CDR3 loop is CASSRAQGAYSNQPQHF. In nucleotides, the CDR3 is TGTGCCAGCAGCCGGGCCCAAGGGGCATATAGCAATCAGCCCCAGCATTTT.

At least ten counts were recorded for this clonotype. This CDR3 is CASSYSGDRAQAFF. The CDR3 DNA sequence: TGTGCCAGCAGTTACTCGGGGGACAGGGCACAGGCTTTCTTT. J is TRBJ1-1 and V is TRBV6-5; 9 nucleotides align to TRBD1. The trim removed 0 bases at V and 11 bases at J, leaving 7 bases unmatched. This CDR3 is 14 amino acids long. Germline V gives CDR1 MNHEY, CDR2 SVGAGI.

This clonotype has ten or more counts. The chain combines TRBV6-2 or TRBV6-3 with TRBJ2-7; D is unresolved. Germline-derived CDR1 and CDR2 are MNHEY and SVGEGT. V lost 2 bases, J lost 3 bases, and 5 bases lay in between. The CDR3 loop spans 12 amino acids. CDR3 amino acids: CASSYPDYEQYF. The CDR3 DNA reads TGTGCCAGCAGTTACCCGGACTACGAGCAGTACTTC.

This clonotype has just a few counts. The rearrangement joins TRBV12-3 or TRBV12-4 to TRBJ2-7; D remains unclear. The CDR3 consists of 14 residues. V lost 5 bases, J lost 1 base, and 12 bases lay in between. CDR3 in amino acids: CASSPHDMSYEQYF. In DNA, the CDR3 is TGTGCCAGCAGTCCCCACGACATGTCCTACGAGCAGTACTTC.

The table lists this clonotype with many counts. This chain links TRBV18 with TRBJ1-1; unclear D gene. This CDR3 comprises 13 residues. Trimming took 1 base from V and 7 from J, leaving 10 bases between them. Germline values: CDR1 KGHSH, CDR2 LQKENI. Here the CDR3 reads CASSPQNAVEAFF. The DNA of the CDR3 is TGTGCCAGCTCACCACAAAATGCGGTTGAAGCTTTCTTT. Looking up the rest from reference TRBV18 and TRBJ1-1 gives the full variable domain: NAGVMQNPRHLVRRRGQEARLRCSPMKGHSHVYWYRQLPEEGLKFMVYLQKENIIDESGMPKERFSAEFPKEGPSILRIQQVVRGDSAAYFCASSPQNAVEAFFGQGTRLTVV.

This clonotype was counted at least ten times. The chain links TRBV7-9 to TRBJ1-1, with D perhaps TRBD1 (5 bases). Germline loops: CDR1 SEHNR, CDR2 FQNEAQ (reference sequence). The V and J ends lost 5 bases and 1 base respectively, with 8 bases between them. The CDR3 extends over 13 amino acids. This CDR3 reads CASSQDTNTEAFF. CDR3 DNA: TGTGCCAGCAGCCAGGACACGAACACTGAAGCTTTCTTT.

This clonotype came up a few times. The chain links TRBV20-1 to TRBJ2-1; 15 bases agree with TRBD2. CDR3 length: 18 amino acids. The V segment lost 5 bases and the J segment 0 bases; nucleotides outside the gene matches: 8. Germline lookup yields CDR1 DFQATT and CDR2 SNEGSKA (reference sequence). The CDR3 bases are TGCAGTGCTCGGGCCGGGACTAGCGGGGGGAGCTCCTACAATGAGCAGTTCTTC. Amino acids: CSARAGTSGGSSYNEQFF.

This clonotype was counted a few times. V and J are TRBV9 and TRBJ2-7; tentative D call: TRBD2 (5 bases). This CDR3 spans 13 amino acids. The germline CDR1 and CDR2 sequences are SGDLS and YYNGEE. With 4 bases removed from V and 3 bases from J, the gap between germline ends came to 11 bases. The CDR3 is CASSRGTDYEQYF. CDR3 DNA sequence: TGTGCCAGCAGCCGGGGAACTGACTACGAGCAGTACTTC.

J is TRBJ2-5 and V is TRBV29-1; D not resolved. V was trimmed by 1 base and J by 5 bases, leaving 11 bases between them. Germline V gives CDR1 SQVTM, CDR2 ANQGSEA. There are 13 residues in the CDR3. CDR3 loop: CSVEVVVGETQYF. Here the CDR3 DNA reads TGCAGCGTTGAAGTGGTAGTCGGGGAGACCCAGTACTTC.

This clonotype was counted many times. V and J are TRBV6-6 and TRBJ2-1; the D call may be TRBD1 or TRBD2 (5 bases each). V was pared by 10 bases and J by 5 bases, with 15 bases between. The germline V gene encodes CDR1 MNHNY and CDR2 SVGAGI (reference sequence). The CDR3 spans 13 residues. The DNA for the CDR3 is TGTGCCACCTTACCCGGGACCAACAATGAGCAGTTCTTC. Translated: CATLPGTNNEQFF.

This clonotype was seen at least ten times. The rearrangement links TRBV20-1 to TRBJ1-2; tentative D call: TRBD1 (6 bases). Trimming cost V 3 bases and J 6 bases, with 14 bases left between them. The V gene's germline CDR1 is DFQATT and CDR2 SNEGSKA (reference sequence). The CDR3 spans 13 residues. The CDR3 nucleotides read TGCAGTGCTAGGAGTCGTAGGGACAATGGCTACACCTTC. This encodes CSARSRRDNGYTF.

This clonotype was found many times. The J gene is TRBJ2-5, the V gene TRBV11-2; 13 nucleotides agree with TRBD2. With 2 bases clipped from V and 5 bases from J, the junction kept 20 bases outside the gene matches. CDR1 and CDR2 (germline): SGHAT, FQNNGV. There are 21 residues in the CDR3. The CDR3 is CASSLRARLAGGGGPRETQYF. The CDR3 DNA is TGTGCCAGCAGCTTAAGGGCCCGACTAGCGGGAGGCGGTGGGCCCCGGGAGACCCAGTACTTC.

The table lists this clonotype with many counts. This chain joins TRBV4-1 and TRBJ2-3, with 10 bases lining up with TRBD2. The CDR3 length is 17 residues. CDR1 and CDR2 (germline): MGHRA, YSYEKL. V gave up 2 bases and J gave up 2 bases; unmatched junction bases: 7. In nucleotides, the CDR3 is TGCGCCAGCAGCCAACCCCCACTAGCGGGATTCACAGATACGCAGTATTTT. Translated: CASSQPPLAGFTDTQYF.

The rearrangement joins TRBV6-1 to TRBJ2-7, with 9 bases identical to TRBD2. After removal of 10 bases from V and 0 bases from J, the junction contained 7 bases not matched to a gene. The CDR3 covers 14 residues. Germline V gene sequence: CDR1 MNHNS, CDR2 SASEGT. This chain's CDR3 is CATKTSGFSYEQYF. The CDR3 region has the DNA TGTGCCACCAAAACTAGCGGGTTCTCCTACGAGCAGTACTTC.

The chain employs TRBV4-1 and TRBJ2-3, with 9 bases identical to TRBD2. The germline V gene encodes CDR1 MGHRA and CDR2 YSYEKL. Trimming cost V 0 bases and J 2 bases; bases outside gene matches: 3. This CDR3 has 16 residues. The DNA of the CDR3 is TGCGCCAGCAGCCAAGATGGCGGGAGGGCCACAGATACGCAGTATTTT. Protein product: CASSQDGGRATDTQYF.

This chain joins TRBV7-9 and TRBJ2-2; D is ambiguous. The ends were cut back, 5 bases at V and 3 bases at J, with 10 bases in the middle. The CDR3 consists of 14 residues. Germline CDR1 reads SEHNR; CDR2 reads FQNEAQ (reference sequence). The CDR3 DNA reads TGTGCCAGCAGCGACGGGCCCTACACCGGGGAGCTGTTTTTT. Its protein is CASSDGPYTGELFF.

This clonotype was observed many times. The chain combines TRBV18 with TRBJ2-3, with 10 bases aligning to TRBD2. Germline CDR1 reads KGHSH; CDR2 reads LQKENI. The CDR3 is made up of 17 amino acids. V shed 1 base, J shed 2 bases, and the junction held 6 bases outside the gene matches. The CDR3 DNA reads TGTGCCAGCTCACCACGAGCTAGCGGGGGCCCCACAGATACGCAGTATTTT. Amino acids: CASSPRASGGPTDTQYF.

This clonotype has at least ten counts. The rearrangement links TRBV19 to TRBJ1-5, with D maybe TRBD1 (5 bases). Per germline, CDR1 LNHDA and CDR2 SQIVND (reference sequence). The CDR3 covers 14 residues. V was shortened by 7 bases and J by 2 bases, with 12 bases between the two germline ends. The CDR3 coding sequence is TGTGCCAGTACGGCGGGGGGTGGCAATCAGCCCCAGCATTTT. This gives the protein CASTAGGGNQPQHF.

V usage is TRBV19 and J usage is TRBJ2-7; D is possibly TRBD1 (6 bases). The CDR3 covers 16 residues. The germline CDR1 and CDR2 sequences are LNHDA and SQIVND (reference sequence). Deletions cut 5 bases from V and 0 bases from J, with 17 bases between. CDR3 residues: CASSATGTIDSYEQYF. The CDR3 bases are TGTGCCAGTAGTGCCACCGGGACAATTGACTCCTACGAGCAGTACTTC.

Ten or more counts support this clonotype. The chain links TRBV4-2 to TRBJ1-1, with D possibly matching TRBD1 (5 bases). Looked up from germline, CDR1 is LGHNA and CDR2 is YNFKEQ. Trimming removed 3 bases at V and 11 bases at J, with 13 bases between. The CDR3 contains 12 residues. In nucleotides, the CDR3 is TGTGCCAGCAGCCACCCCGCCTGGGGCGCTTTCTTT. This gives the protein CASSHPAWGAFF.

The gene calls are TRBV20-1 and TRBJ2-7; tentatively, D is TRBD2 (5 bases). V lost 5 bases, J lost 3 bases, and 11 bases lay in between. Germline values: CDR1 DFQATT, CDR2 SNEGSKA (reference sequence). The CDR3 has 12 residues. The CDR3, as DNA: TGCAGTGCTCGCCTGACTAACTACGAGCAGTACTTC. Translating it yields CSARLTNYEQYF.

The CDR3 loop reads CASSSGTSQIRYF. The DNA for the CDR3 is TGTGCCAGCAGCTCCGGGACTAGCCAAATCCGGTACTTC. The rearrangement joins TRBV5-4 to TRBJ2-5; 9 bases fit TRBD2. V gave up 3 bases and J gave up 13 bases; unmatched junction bases: 10. The CDR3 is made up of 13 amino acids. In germline, CDR1 is SGHNT, CDR2 YYREEE (reference sequence).

This clonotype was recorded at least ten times. The rearrangement uses TRBV20-1 and TRBJ1-5; 7 bases are shared with TRBD1. Germline V lookup: CDR1 DFQATT, CDR2 SNEGSKA (reference sequence). V lost 6 bases, J lost 0 bases, and 17 bases stayed unmatched. The CDR3 totals 18 residues. The CDR3 is CSAVGTAPAFYSNQPQHF. The CDR3 region has the DNA TGCAGTGCGGTCGGGACAGCCCCTGCTTTTTATAGCAATCAGCCCCAGCATTTT.

This clonotype was counted at least ten times. The chain is built from TRBV4-1 and TRBJ2-1; no clear D gene. This CDR3 comprises 15 residues. Germline V gives CDR1 MGHRA, CDR2 YSYEKL. Between the trimmed V and J ends, which lost 0 bases and 6 bases, there was a span of 12 bases. The CDR3 bases are TGCGCCAGCAGCCAAGATAGGGCTAGGGCCAATGAGCAGTTCTTC. It specifies CASSQDRARANEQFF.